This entry features one T cell receptor (beta chain) sequence. The antigen remains unidentified. Germline CDR1 SGHDT, CDR2 YYEEEE. With 4 bases removed from V and 1 base from J, the gap between germline ends came to 17 bases. This CDR3 contains 16 residues. These data belong to a study of T cell responses to AZD1222 COVID-19 vaccine. Study conclusions and caveats: No repertoire was sampled before or during the peak T cell response, only after it.

Measured with immunoSEQ multiplex PCR; TCRdb has only the in-frame clones, and not every one. The profile covers roughly 120,000 clones, with 88% appearing a single time and 9.5% to 15% taken by the ten largest. This sequence was found in an adult in good health. The chain is built from TRBV5-6 and TRBJ2-5; a possible D gene is TRBD1 (5 bases). The material sequenced was peripheral blood, taken on day 0 of MenACWY control vaccination. The DNA of the CDR3 is TGTGCCAGCAGCCAATACAGGCGAAGAAGCCAAGAGACCCAGTACTTC. Translating gives CASSQYRRRSQETQYF.